These T cell receptor beta chains were read from a single sample in a study of spatial heterogeneity in lung cancer. MiXCR, applied by TCRdb to the 5' RACE reads, yields one record per CDR3 protein. The table has about 42,000 distinct CDR3 sequences, approximately 6.8% seen once; the top ten hold 43%. This material consisted of PBMCs, taken at surgery. These receptors all come from a female donor with early-stage non-small cell lung cancer. Both conserved end residues are part of each CDR3. The order of the fields is J gene, clone size, D gene, V gene, CDR3 length, CDR3 protein, CDR3 DNA. A D gene is named only where the DNA matches it firmly. Size is stated for part of the rows, as once, few or many counts, or as a class when the clone is expanded.

TRBJ2-5 many NA TRBV5-6 16 CASSLGVARYQETQYF TGTGCCAGCAGCTTGGGAGTGGCGAGATACCAAGAGACCCAGTACTTC
TRBJ2-3 few TRBD2 TRBV5-1 16 CASSRASGGNTDTQYF TGCGCCAGCAGCCGTGCTAGCGGGGGGAACACAGATACGCAGTATTTT
TRBJ2-7 many NA TRBV27 14 CASSLVGDGYEQYF TGTGCCAGCAGTTTAGTAGGGGACGGATACGAGCAGTACTTC
TRBJ2-3 many NA TRBV12-3/TRBV12-4 14 CASKFLDTAHTQYF TGTGCCAGCAAATTCCTGGACACCGCCCATACGCAGTATTTT
TRBJ1-1 few NA TRBV10-2 12 CASTEMNTEAFF TGCGCCAGCACAGAGATGAACACTGAAGCTTTCTTT
TRBJ1-5 NA TRBD1 TRBV5-1 14 CASSSGTGHQPQHF TGCGCCAGCAGCTCCGGGACAGGCCATCAGCCCCAGCATTTT
TRBJ1-2 few NA TRBV5-6 14 CASSLRQLHYGYTF TGTGCCAGCAGCTTGCGCCAGCTCCACTATGGCTACACCTTC
TRBJ1-6 many NA TRBV9 17 CASSVEIESSYNSPLHF TGTGCCAGCAGCGTAGAGATAGAAAGCTCCTATAATTCACCCCTCCACTTT
TRBJ2-7 few TRBD2 TRBV20-1 13 CSARPGERGEQYF TGCAGTGCTAGACCCGGGGAGCGGGGCGAGCAGTACTTC
TRBJ1-1 many NA TRBV21-1 14 CASSKGPGVNEAFF TGTGCCAGCAGCAAAGGGCCGGGGGTAAATGAAGCTTTCTTT
TRBJ2-5 many NA TRBV23-1 13 CASSPNLLGAQYF TGCGCCAGCAGTCCCAATCTACTAGGGGCCCAGTACTTC
TRBJ2-7 few NA TRBV21-1 19 CASSKGPGLAGKTSYEQYF TGTGCCAGCAGCAAAGGCCCGGGACTAGCGGGGAAAACGTCCTACGAGCAGTACTTC
TRBJ2-3 few NA TRBV7-2 14 CASSPALSGDTQYF TGTGCCAGCAGCCCGGCCTTATCGGGAGATACGCAGTATTTT
TRBJ2-6 few TRBD1 TRBV5-1 17 CASSFKGASSGANVLTF TGCGCCAGCAGCTTTAAGGGGGCCTCTTCTGGGGCCAACGTCCTGACTTTC
TRBJ2-5 many NA TRBV7-2 16 CASSLALGRSQETQYF TGTGCCAGCAGCTTAGCGCTCGGCAGGTCCCAAGAGACCCAGTACTTC
TRBJ2-2 NA NA TRBV3-1 15 CASSLNNRNTGELFF TGTGCCAGCAGCCTTAATAATAGGAACACCGGGGAGCTGTTTTTT
TRBJ1-1 NA NA TRBV7-2 15 CASSLDGASNTEAFF TGTGCCAGCAGCCTAGACGGGGCGTCGAACACTGAAGCTTTCTTT
TRBJ1-6 many NA TRBV12-3/TRBV12-4 13 CASSKGGNSPLHF TGTGCCAGCAGTAAGGGGGGTAACTCACCCCTCCACTTT
TRBJ2-7 many NA TRBV20-1 13 CSARGPSPYEQYF TGCAGTGCTAGAGGTCCCTCGCCCTACGAGCAGTACTTC
TRBJ2-7 many NA TRBV7-6 14 CASSPLGLTYEQYF TGTGCCAGCAGCCCCCTTGGATTAACCTACGAGCAGTACTTC
TRBJ2-3 few TRBD2 TRBV6-6 15 CASSPAGRSTDTQYF TGTGCCAGCAGTCCAGCGGGGCGTAGCACAGATACGCAGTATTTT
TRBJ2-5 many TRBD1 TRBV20-1 14 CSAPTGTDQETQYF TGCAGTGCCCCGACCGGGACAGACCAAGAGACCCAGTACTTC
TRBJ2-3 many NA TRBV6-6 15 CATLQGQRGTDTQYF TGTGCCACCTTACAGGGCCAAAGGGGCACAGATACGCAGTATTTT
TRBJ2-5 many NA TRBV27 16 CASSLLRGPYQETQYF TGTGCCAGCAGTTTATTGAGGGGCCCGTACCAAGAGACCCAGTACTTC
TRBJ2-7 few TRBD2 TRBV10-1 14 CASSTSGGAGEQYF TGCGCCAGCTCCACTAGCGGGGGGGCCGGCGAGCAGTACTTC
TRBJ2-5 few TRBD2 TRBV12-3/TRBV12-4 16 CASSLSQRGLQETQYF TGTGCCAGCAGTTTATCACAGCGGGGGCTTCAAGAGACCCAGTACTTC
TRBJ2-1 many NA TRBV15 15 CATSRDYTALDEQFF TGTGCCACCAGCAGAGATTATACAGCACTCGATGAGCAGTTCTTC
TRBJ2-5 NA NA TRBV7-8 13 CASSFRELGTQYF TGTGCCAGCAGCTTCCGGGAGCTGGGGACCCAGTACTTC
TRBJ1-3 many NA TRBV7-3 13 CASSLTSGNTIYF TGTGCCAGCAGCTTAACTAGTGGAAACACCATATATTTT
TRBJ1-2 many NA TRBV28 13 CASRPGTDYGYTF TGTGCCAGCCGACCTGGCACAGACTATGGCTACACCTTC
TRBJ1-3 few TRBD1 TRBV19 14 CASGPWDRGNTIYF TGTGCCAGTGGGCCATGGGACAGGGGAAACACCATATATTTT
TRBJ2-5 NA NA TRBV5-1 13 CASSLRDSGTQYF TGCGCCAGCAGCTTGCGAGACAGTGGGACCCAGTACTTC
TRBJ2-3 many TRBD2 TRBV4-1 16 CASSHLRRGGTDTQYF TGCGCCAGCAGCCACCTAAGGCGGGGGGGCACAGATACGCAGTATTTT
TRBJ2-7 many TRBD1 TRBV7-9 16 CASSQLSTGGVNEQYF TGTGCCAGCAGCCAACTAAGCACAGGGGGCGTTAACGAGCAGTACTTC
TRBJ1-1 NA NA TRBV7-9 13 CASSLAGVTEAFF TGTGCCAGCAGCTTAGCTGGGGTCACTGAAGCTTTCTTT
TRBJ2-5 few NA TRBV7-6 15 CASSPNRHPKETQYF TGTGCCAGCAGCCCTAACAGGCACCCGAAAGAGACCCAGTACTTC
TRBJ1-5 NA NA TRBV20-1 14 CSPQDDSTYQPQHF TGCAGCCCCCAAGACGACAGCACCTATCAGCCCCAGCATTTT
TRBJ1-1 many NA TRBV9 13 CASSAQVNTEAFF TGTGCCAGCAGCGCACAGGTTAACACTGAAGCTTTCTTT
TRBJ1-5 medium-sized NA TRBV12-3/TRBV12-4 17 CASRSGTVHDSNQPQHF TGTGCCAGCAGATCCGGGACGGTGCATGATAGCAATCAGCCCCAGCATTTT
TRBJ2-5 NA NA TRBV7-3 18 CASSSPDTREGVEETQYF TGTGCCAGCAGCTCCCCGGACACGAGAGAGGGGGTGGAAGAGACCCAGTACTTC
TRBJ2-3 few TRBD1 TRBV4-1 17 CASSQDPGQASQDTQYF TGCGCCAGCAGCCAAGATCCCGGACAGGCCTCTCAGGATACGCAGTATTTT
TRBJ2-3 many NA TRBV7-6 13 CASSPTLTDTQYF TGTGCCAGCAGCCCCACCCTTACAGATACGCAGTATTTT
TRBJ2-5 few NA TRBV15 15 CATSPPGLGEETQYF TGTGCCACCAGCCCACCGGGCCTAGGGGAAGAGACCCAGTACTTC
TRBJ2-3 many TRBD1 TRBV27 16 CASSARPDRVTDTQYF TGTGCCAGCAGTGCAAGGCCGGACAGGGTAACAGATACGCAGTATTTT
TRBJ2-7 NA NA TRBV6-5 15 CASSYSSPGSYEQYF TGTGCCAGCAGTTACTCGAGCCCGGGCTCCTACGAGCAGTACTTC
TRBJ1-1 many TRBD1 TRBV4-3 17 CASSQEVGTGGDTEAFF TGCGCCAGCAGCCAAGAAGTGGGGACAGGGGGGGACACTGAAGCTTTCTTT